Listed below are T cell receptor beta chains from one sample, sequenced in a study of PD-L1 blockade in urothelial cancer. The repertoire was sequenced with immunoSEQ multiplex PCR; TCRdb's copy has only in-frame clones and lacks some. The repertoire has approximately 55,000 clones, 85% to 90% of them found once; the top ten carry about 20%. Sequences were derived from PBMCs, sampled around atezolizumab (anti-PD-L1) treatment. Receptors were obtained from a man aged 55-75 years with urothelial cancer. Each CDR3 is given with its conserved first and last residue. A D gene is named only where the DNA matches it firmly. Part of the rows lack a size; the others show once, few, many or a class for expanded clones.

d_gene: .
v_gene: TRBV18
abundance: .
j_gene: TRBJ1-1
CDR3aa: CASSNAGDGTEAFF
CDR3nt: TGTGCCAGCTCAAACGCGGGAGACGGAACTGAAGCTTTCTTT

d_gene: TRBD1
v_gene: TRBV4-1
abundance: .
j_gene: TRBJ2-1
CDR3aa: CASRPTGNTYNEQFF
CDR3nt: TGCGCCAGCAGACCGACAGGGAATACCTACAATGAGCAGTTCTTC

d_gene: .
v_gene: TRBV5-4
abundance: .
j_gene: TRBJ1-6
CDR3aa: CASRVGGLVKDSPLHF
CDR3nt: TGTGCCAGCAGGGTCGGAGGATTGGTGAAGGATTCACCCCTCCACTTT

d_gene: .
v_gene: TRBV5-4
abundance: .
j_gene: TRBJ1-1
CDR3aa: CASSSTGWTEAFF
CDR3nt: TGTGCCAGCAGCTCTACAGGGTGGACTGAAGCTTTCTTT

d_gene: .
v_gene: TRBV11-2
abundance: .
j_gene: TRBJ1-2
CDR3aa: CASSLARDLGPYGYTF
CDR3nt: TGTGCCAGCAGCTTAGCGAGGGATCTAGGCCCTTATGGCTACACCTTC

d_gene: TRBD2
v_gene: TRBV7-2
abundance: .
j_gene: TRBJ2-5
CDR3aa: CASSPPSGGPQQTQYF
CDR3nt: TGTGCCAGCAGCCCCCCTAGCGGGGGGCCCCAACAGACCCAGTACTTC

d_gene: .
v_gene: TRBV18
abundance: .
j_gene: TRBJ1-5
CDR3aa: CASSPSDSNQPQHF
CDR3nt: TGTGCCAGCTCCCCCAGTGATAGCAATCAGCCCCAGCATTTT

d_gene: TRBD1
v_gene: TRBV27
abundance: .
j_gene: TRBJ1-2
CDR3aa: CASSQGGRYGYTF
CDR3nt: TGTGCCAGCAGTCAGGGGGGAAGATATGGCTACACCTTC

d_gene: TRBD1
v_gene: TRBV6-1
abundance: .
j_gene: TRBJ2-7
CDR3aa: CASSVPGQGLYEQYF
CDR3nt: TGTGCCAGCAGTGTACCGGGACAGGGGCTCTACGAGCAGTACTTC

d_gene: .
v_gene: TRBV5-4
abundance: once
j_gene: TRBJ1-4
CDR3aa: CASSSMPTGLMGEKLFF
CDR3nt: TGTGCCAGCAGCTCGATGCCCACAGGGTTAATGGGTGAAAAACTGTTTTTT

d_gene: TRBD1
v_gene: TRBV6-6
abundance: .
j_gene: TRBJ2-1
CDR3aa: CASSRRTGNNEQFF
CDR3nt: TGTGCCAGCAGTCGTCGGACAGGTAACAATGAGCAGTTCTTC

d_gene: TRBD2
v_gene: TRBV5-4
abundance: .
j_gene: TRBJ2-1
CDR3aa: CASSSGLAGYNEQFF
CDR3nt: TGTGCCAGCAGCTCGGGACTAGCGGGATATAATGAGCAGTTCTTC

d_gene: TRBD1
v_gene: TRBV18
abundance: .
j_gene: TRBJ2-7
CDR3aa: CASSLITTGSTYEQYF
CDR3nt: TGTGCCAGCTCACTAATAACGACAGGGTCTACCTACGAGCAGTACTTC

d_gene: TRBD2
v_gene: TRBV13
abundance: .
j_gene: TRBJ2-7
CDR3aa: CASSLWTSGNTYEQYF
CDR3nt: TGTGCCAGCAGCCTATGGACTAGCGGGAACACCTACGAGCAGTACTTC